This T cell receptor beta chain stems from a study of cytomegalovirus exposure and HLA in healthy donors. In the study overall: Within the Caucasian-associated ancestry cluster were around 81% of the approximately 400 genotyped donors. The study's findings and limits: The dataset shows that most TCR sequences were rare, while some public TCRs occurred in many donors.

A multiplex PCR was run with 60 Vbeta primers and 13 Jbeta primers. The protocol was immunoSEQ multiplex PCR, while the TCRdb copy is restricted to in-frame clones and leaves out a portion. The listing records 130,000 to 150,000 clones. As concerns this clone: Its antigen remains unknown.

Trimming took off 5 bases at V and 7 bases at J, with 21 bases between the two ends. This CDR3 is built from 15 residues. CDR1 and CDR2 from the germline V gene are SSHAT and FNYEAQ (reference sequence). The sequencing sample was made of PBMCs. The V call is TRBV7-7, the J call TRBJ2-7, with D perhaps TRBD1 (6 bases). The source of this sequence is a male donor in good health and CMV-seronegative. The CDR3 reads CASSPGSGTLAEQYF. The DNA for the CDR3 is TGTGCCAGCAGCCCGGGCTCCGGGACACTTGCAGAGCAGTACTTC.